This T cell receptor (beta chain) was identified during a study of spatial heterogeneity in lung cancer. Indicated time point: sample taken at primary tumor resection. Extraction of whole RNA from tumor, nontumor lung or frozen PBMC preceded unsorted sequencing. TCRdb analysed the 5' RACE reads with MiXCR anew, one entry per CDR3 protein. The table shows roughly 100,000 distinct CDR3 sequences, with about 9.4% occurring only once. V shed 0 bases and J 7 bases; nucleotides not matched to a gene: 6. The germline V gene has CDR1 SQVTM and CDR2 ANQGSEA. The CDR3 runs 16 residues. The chain has TRBV29-1 and TRBJ2-1; 13 nucleotides agree with TRBD2. Sequencing used PBMCs, obtained at surgery. The sequence came from a male donor with early-stage non-small cell lung cancer. CDR3 DNA sequence: TGCAGCGTTGAAGACCGGACTAGCGGGAGACTAAATGAGCAGTTCTTC. This gives the protein CSVEDRTSGRLNEQFF.